This TCR beta chain was sequenced during a study of blood T cell repertoires in COVID-19. Germline CDR1 and CDR2: MRHNA and SNTAGT. The V gene lost 4 bases and the J gene lost 0 bases, with 12 bases spanning the gap. The CDR3 sequence is 15 residues long. Original methodology: Estimation of nucleated cell counts relied on the amplification of reference gene primers. The assay was immunoSEQ multiplex PCR, and TCRdb's table has in-frame clones only and misses some. The V and J calls and clone size come from that table; D and trimming were worked out from the DNA. The sample holds tens of thousands of clones, around 73% seen once.

The sample was peripheral blood. The TCR was taken from a man older than 75 with active or convalescent COVID-19. The V call is TRBV6-4, the J call TRBJ1-2; TRBD1 might be the D (6 bases). CDR3 residues: CASSVGTGSNYGYTF. The CDR3 DNA reads as TGTGCCAGCAGTGTCGGAACAGGGTCTAACTATGGCTACACCTTC.